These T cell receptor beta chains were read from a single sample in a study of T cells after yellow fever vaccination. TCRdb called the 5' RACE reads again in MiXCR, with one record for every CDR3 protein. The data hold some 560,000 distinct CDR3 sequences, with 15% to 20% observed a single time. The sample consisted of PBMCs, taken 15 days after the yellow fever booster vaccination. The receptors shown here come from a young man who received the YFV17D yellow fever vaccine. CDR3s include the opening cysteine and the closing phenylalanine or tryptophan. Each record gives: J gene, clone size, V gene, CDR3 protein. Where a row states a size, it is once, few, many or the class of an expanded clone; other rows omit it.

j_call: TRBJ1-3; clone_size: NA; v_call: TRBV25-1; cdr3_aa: CASSEVSISGNTIYF
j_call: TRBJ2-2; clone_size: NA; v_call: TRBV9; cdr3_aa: CASSVEGLSRTGELFF
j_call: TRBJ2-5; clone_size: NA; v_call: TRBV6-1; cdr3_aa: CASRRQRQETQYF
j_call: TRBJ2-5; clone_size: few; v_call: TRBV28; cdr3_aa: CASRAGGPTETQYF
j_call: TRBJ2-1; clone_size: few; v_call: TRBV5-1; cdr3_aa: CASSLERGEDEQFF
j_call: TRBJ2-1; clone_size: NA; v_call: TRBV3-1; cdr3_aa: CASSRTSGRREQFF
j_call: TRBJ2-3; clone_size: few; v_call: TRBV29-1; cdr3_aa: CSGTGQNTDTQYF
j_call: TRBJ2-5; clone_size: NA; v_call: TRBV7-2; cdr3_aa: CASSLGGGLEETQYF
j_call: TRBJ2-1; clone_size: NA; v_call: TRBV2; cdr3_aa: CASSERREFYNEQFF
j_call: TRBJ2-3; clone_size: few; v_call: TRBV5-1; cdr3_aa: CASSLVGDFTDTQYF
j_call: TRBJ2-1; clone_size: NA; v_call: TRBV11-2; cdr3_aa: CASSSGLAGRHEQFF
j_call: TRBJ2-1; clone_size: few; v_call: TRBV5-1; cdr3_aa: CASSLRSGGNEQFF
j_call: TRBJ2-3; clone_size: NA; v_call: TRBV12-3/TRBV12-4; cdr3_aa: CASSFGAGGVTDTQYF
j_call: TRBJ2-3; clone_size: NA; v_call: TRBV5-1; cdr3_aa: CASSLARTRPIPDTQYF
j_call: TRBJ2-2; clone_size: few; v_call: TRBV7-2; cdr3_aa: CASSLMDRAIGGELFF
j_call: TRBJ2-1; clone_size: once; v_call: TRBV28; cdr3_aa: CASSSMGLAGGYNEQFF
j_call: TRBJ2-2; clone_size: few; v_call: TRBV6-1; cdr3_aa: CASRPTPSGRITGELFF
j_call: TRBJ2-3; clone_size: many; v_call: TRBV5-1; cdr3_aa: CASSLSGGPSTDTQYF
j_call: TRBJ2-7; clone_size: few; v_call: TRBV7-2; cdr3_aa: CASSPQTGGSIEQYF
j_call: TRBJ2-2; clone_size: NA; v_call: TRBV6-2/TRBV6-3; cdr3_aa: CASSYSPNTGELFF
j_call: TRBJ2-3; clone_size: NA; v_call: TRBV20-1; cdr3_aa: CSARATGDTQYF
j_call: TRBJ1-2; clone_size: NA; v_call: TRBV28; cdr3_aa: CASSLSQGGLGYGYTF
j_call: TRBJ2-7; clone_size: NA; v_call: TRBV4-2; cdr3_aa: CASSQEGLAAYEQYF
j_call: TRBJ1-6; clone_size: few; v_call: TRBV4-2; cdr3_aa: CASSQDRQGPLLHF
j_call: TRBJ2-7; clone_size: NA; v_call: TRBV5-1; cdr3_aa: CATTPTSGSYEQYF
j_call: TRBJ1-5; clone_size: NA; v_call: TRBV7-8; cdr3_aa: CASSSDSSNQPQHF
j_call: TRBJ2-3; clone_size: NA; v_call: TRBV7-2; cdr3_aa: CASSLRGSSTDTQYF
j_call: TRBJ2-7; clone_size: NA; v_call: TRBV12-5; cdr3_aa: CASGPASSDRGWLAGVREQYF
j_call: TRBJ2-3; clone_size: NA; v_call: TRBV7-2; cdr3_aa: CASSSRTIDTQYF